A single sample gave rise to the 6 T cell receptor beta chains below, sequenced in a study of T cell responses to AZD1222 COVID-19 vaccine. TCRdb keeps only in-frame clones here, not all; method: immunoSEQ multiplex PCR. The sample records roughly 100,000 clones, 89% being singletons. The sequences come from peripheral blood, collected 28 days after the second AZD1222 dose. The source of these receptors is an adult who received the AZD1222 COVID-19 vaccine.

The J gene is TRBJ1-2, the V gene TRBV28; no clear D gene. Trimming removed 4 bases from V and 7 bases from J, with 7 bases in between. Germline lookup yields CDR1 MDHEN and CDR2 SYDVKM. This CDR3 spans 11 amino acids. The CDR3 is CASSSRRGYTF. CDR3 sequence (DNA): TGTGCCAGCAGTTCTAGACGTGGCTACACCTTC.

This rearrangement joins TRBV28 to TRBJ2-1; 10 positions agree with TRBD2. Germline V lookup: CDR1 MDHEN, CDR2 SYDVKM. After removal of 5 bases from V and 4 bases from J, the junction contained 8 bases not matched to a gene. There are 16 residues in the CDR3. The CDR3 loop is CASSPPGTSVYNEQFF. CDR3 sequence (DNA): TGTGCCAGCAGTCCTCCCGGGACTAGCGTTTACAATGAGCAGTTCTTC. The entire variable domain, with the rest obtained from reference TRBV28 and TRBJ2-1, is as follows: DVKVTQSSRYLVKRTGEKVFLECVQDMDHENMFWYRQDPGLGLRLIYFSYDVKMKEKGDIPEGYSVSREKKERFSLILESASTNQTSMYLCASSPPGTSVYNEQFFGPGTRLTVL.

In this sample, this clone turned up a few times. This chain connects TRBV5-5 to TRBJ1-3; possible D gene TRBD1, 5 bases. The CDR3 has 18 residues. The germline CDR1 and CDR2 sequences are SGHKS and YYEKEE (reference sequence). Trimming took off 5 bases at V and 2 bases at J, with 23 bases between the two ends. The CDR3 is CASRRGSGPGDAGNTIYF. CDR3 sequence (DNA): TGTGCCAGCAGGCGGGGGAGCGGGCCCGGAGATGCTGGAAACACCATATATTTT.

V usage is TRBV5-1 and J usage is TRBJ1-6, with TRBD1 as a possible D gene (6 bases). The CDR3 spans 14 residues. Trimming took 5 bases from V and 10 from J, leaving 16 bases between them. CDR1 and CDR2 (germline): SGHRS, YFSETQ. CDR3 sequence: CASSLGQLDSPLHF. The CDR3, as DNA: TGCGCCAGCAGTCTCGGACAGTTAGACTCACCCCTCCACTTT.

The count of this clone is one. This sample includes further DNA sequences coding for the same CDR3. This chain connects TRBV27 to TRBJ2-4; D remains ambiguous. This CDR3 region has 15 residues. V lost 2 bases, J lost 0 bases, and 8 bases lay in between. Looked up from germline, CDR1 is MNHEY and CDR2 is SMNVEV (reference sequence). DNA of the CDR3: TGTGCCAGCAGTTTAGTAGGATTAGCCAAAAACATTCAGTACTTC. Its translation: CASSLVGLAKNIQYF.

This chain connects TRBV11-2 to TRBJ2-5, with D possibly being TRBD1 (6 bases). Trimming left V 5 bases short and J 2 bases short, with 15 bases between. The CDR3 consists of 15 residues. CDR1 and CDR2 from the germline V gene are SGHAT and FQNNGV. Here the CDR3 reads CASSALRGNQETQYF. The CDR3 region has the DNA TGTGCCAGCAGCGCCCTTAGGGGGAATCAAGAGACCCAGTACTTC.